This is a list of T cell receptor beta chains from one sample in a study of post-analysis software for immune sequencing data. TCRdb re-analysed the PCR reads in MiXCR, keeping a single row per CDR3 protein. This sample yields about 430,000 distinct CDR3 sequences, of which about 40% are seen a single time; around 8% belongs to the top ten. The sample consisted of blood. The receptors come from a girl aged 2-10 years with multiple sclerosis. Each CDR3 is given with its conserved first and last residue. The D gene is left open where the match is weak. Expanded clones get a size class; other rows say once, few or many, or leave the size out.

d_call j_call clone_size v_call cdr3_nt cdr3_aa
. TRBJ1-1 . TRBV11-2 TGTGCCAGCAGACAGGGTCTCGGCACTGAAGCTTTCTTT CASRQGLGTEAFF
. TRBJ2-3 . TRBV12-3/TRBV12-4 TGTGCCAGCAGTTTTCCTCTAGGGGCAGATACGCAGTATTTT CASSFPLGADTQYF
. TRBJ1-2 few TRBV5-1 TGCGCCAGCAGGGGGGAGGAAAACGGTGGCTACACCTTC CASRGEENGGYTF
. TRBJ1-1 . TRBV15 TGTGCCACCACCCGAGACCTGGGGGGAACTGAAGCTTTCTTT CATTRDLGGTEAFF
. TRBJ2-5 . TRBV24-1 TGTGCCACCAGTGGGTACGAGGGGACCCAGTACTTC CATSGYEGTQYF
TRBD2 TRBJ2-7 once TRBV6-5 TGTGCCAGTACCGGGGCGGGAGGCTACGAGCAGTACTTC CASTGAGGYEQYF
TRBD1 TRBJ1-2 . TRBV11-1 TGTGCCAGCAGTCAGGGGACAGTCATATCCCCTGGGGGCTACACCTTC CASSQGTVISPGGYTF
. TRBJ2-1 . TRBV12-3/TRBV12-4 TGTGCCAGCGTCCGAACCAATGAGCAGTTCTTC CASVRTNEQFF
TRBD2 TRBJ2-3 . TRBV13 TGTGCCAGCAGCTCTGTCTGGACTAGCGGGAGCGAGTATTCCGATACGCAGTATTTT CASSSVWTSGSEYSDTQYF
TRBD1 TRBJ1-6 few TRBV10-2 TGCGCCAGCAGAGACCCGAGGACAGGGAGGTATTCACCCCTCCACTTT CASRDPRTGRYSPLHF
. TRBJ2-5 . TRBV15 TGTGCCACCAGCAGAGATAGGGGAGAGACCCAGTACTTC CATSRDRGETQYF
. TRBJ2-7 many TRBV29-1 TGCAGCGTTGTGAGGGGGGCCTACGAGCAGTACTTC CSVVRGAYEQYF
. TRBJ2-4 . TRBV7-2 TGTGCCAGCAGCTGGTTTTTCGGAATAGCCAAAAACATTCAGTACTTC CASSWFFGIAKNIQYF
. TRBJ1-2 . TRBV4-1 TGCGCCAGCAGCCAAGAAGAAAGGGCAAGAAATATCTATGGCTACACCTTC CASSQEERARNIYGYTF
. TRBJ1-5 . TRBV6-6 TGTGCCAGCAGTTACACACGGCAAAATCAGCCCCAGCATTTT CASSYTRQNQPQHF
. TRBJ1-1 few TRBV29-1 TGCAGCGTTGCGGGGTTGAACACTGAAGCTTTCTTT CSVAGLNTEAFF
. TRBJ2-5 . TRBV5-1 TGCGCCAGCAGCTCCCTACCGGGACCAATCCAAGAGACCCAGTACTTC CASSSLPGPIQETQYF
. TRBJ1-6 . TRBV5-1 TGCGCCAGCTCCAGTCGGGGGGGAGGGAATTCACCCCTCCACTTT CASSSRGGGNSPLHF
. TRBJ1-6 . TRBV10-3 TGTGCCATCAGACCGGCCGATTATTCACCCCTCCACTTT CAIRPADYSPLHF
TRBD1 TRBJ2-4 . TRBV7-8 TGTGCCAGCAGCCCCAACCGGGACAGGGTTGACATTCAGTACTTC CASSPNRDRVDIQYF
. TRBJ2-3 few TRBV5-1 TGCGCCAGCAGCTTGAGTGTAGCTAGCCCAGATACGCAGTATTTT CASSLSVASPDTQYF
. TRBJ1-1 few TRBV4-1 TGCGCCAGCAGCCAGACCTTCAACACTGAAGCTTTCTTT CASSQTFNTEAFF
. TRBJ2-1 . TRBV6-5 TGTGCCAGCAGTTCCCTTTGGCCAGCGGGCACCATTGACAATGAGCAGTTCTTC CASSSLWPAGTIDNEQFF
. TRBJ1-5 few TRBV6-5 TGTGCCAGCAGTTACTCCCACAATCAGCCCCAGCATTTT CASSYSHNQPQHF
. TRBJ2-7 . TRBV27 TGTGCCAGCGGAGTAAGGCGTGCATACGAGCAGTACTTC CASGVRRAYEQYF
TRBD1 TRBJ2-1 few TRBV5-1 TGCGCCAGCACCACCGGGACAGGGAGAAATGAGCAGTTCTTC CASTTGTGRNEQFF
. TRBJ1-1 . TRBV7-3 TGTGCCAGCAGCTTATCGGGGTCCATGAACACTGAAGCTTTCTTT CASSLSGSMNTEAFF
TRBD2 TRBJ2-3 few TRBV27 TGTGCCAGCAGTCCGCTAGCGGGGCCGCAGTATTTT CASSPLAGPQYF
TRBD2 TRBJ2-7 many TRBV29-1 TGCAGCGTTGAAGTTCCCGGGACTAGCGGCTACGAGCAGTACTTC CSVEVPGTSGYEQYF
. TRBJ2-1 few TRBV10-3 TGTGCCATCAGTGAGTCAGGAGGGGCTAGTATCTACAATGAGCAGTTCTTC CAISESGGASIYNEQFF
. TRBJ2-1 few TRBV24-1 TGTGCCACCAGTGATTTAGATAGGACTACCAACTACAATGAGCAGTTCTTC CATSDLDRTTNYNEQFF
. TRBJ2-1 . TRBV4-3 TGCGCCAGCAGCCAAGTTTACGAGCCCTACAATGAGCAGTTCTTC CASSQVYEPYNEQFF
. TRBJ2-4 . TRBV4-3 TGCGCCAGCAGCTTGACTGCGGACGGCCGAACCACCATTCAGTACTTC CASSLTADGRTTIQYF
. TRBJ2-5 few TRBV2 TGTGCCAGCAGTGACCTTGCCTGGGACTCGAAAGAGACCCAGTACTTC CASSDLAWDSKETQYF
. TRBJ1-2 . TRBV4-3 TGCGCCAGCAGCCAAGGTGCAGGGGATGCCTATGGCTACACCTTC CASSQGAGDAYGYTF
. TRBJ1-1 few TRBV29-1 TGCAGCGTGGGGGTGGGGCAGGACACTGAAGCTTTCTTT CSVGVGQDTEAFF
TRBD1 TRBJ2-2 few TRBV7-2 TGTGCCAGCAAAAGGACAGGGGACGGCACCGGGGAGCTGTTTTTT CASKRTGDGTGELFF
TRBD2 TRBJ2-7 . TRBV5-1 TGCGCCAGCAGCCCGAGGGAGGGCCCTTACGAGCAGTACTTC CASSPREGPYEQYF
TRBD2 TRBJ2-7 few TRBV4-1 TGCGCCAGCAGCCAACGCGGACTAGCGGGGGACCGAAAGGACGAGCAGTACTTC CASSQRGLAGDRKDEQYF
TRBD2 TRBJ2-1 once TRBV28 TGTGCCAGCACCCCGGGGGGGCCCTACAATGAGCAGTTCTTC CASTPGGPYNEQFF
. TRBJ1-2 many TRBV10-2 TGCGCCAGCAGTGAGAACCTCTATGGCTACACCTTC CASSENLYGYTF
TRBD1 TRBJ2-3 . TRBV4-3 TGCGCCAGCCGGACCAGGGGGAAGGCAGATACGCAGTATTTT CASRTRGKADTQYF
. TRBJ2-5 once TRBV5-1 TGCGCCAGCAGCTTGGCCGGACTCCGAGAAGAGACCCAGTACTTC CASSLAGLREETQYF
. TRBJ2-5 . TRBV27 TGTGCCAGCAGTTCATGGCAGCAGGGGATTGAGGAGACCCAGTACTTC CASSSWQQGIEETQYF
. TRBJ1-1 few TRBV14 TGTGCCAGCAGCCATTGGGCTCGGTCCAACACTGAAGCTTTCTTT CASSHWARSNTEAFF
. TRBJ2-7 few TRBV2 TGTGCCAGCAGGCCCCACGAGCAGTACTTC CASRPHEQYF
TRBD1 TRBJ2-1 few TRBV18 TGTGCCAGCTCACGGTTAAGGGACAGGTCAGACAATGAGCAGTTCTTC CASSRLRDRSDNEQFF
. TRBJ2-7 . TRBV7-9 TGTGCCAGCAGCTTACAGGGCGAAGGCTACGAGCAGTACTTC CASSLQGEGYEQYF